The 15 T cell receptor beta chains given below trace back to one sample, sequenced in a study of blood T cell repertoires in COVID-19. Produced via immunoSEQ multiplex PCR; TCRdb's table is partial and in-frame only. The repertoire holds 350,000 to 450,000 clones, with around 87% as singletons. Sequences were obtained from peripheral blood. All receptors derive from a human donor in a cohort sampled during active COVID-19.

The V and J genes are TRBV6-1 and TRBJ1-5, with 7 bases aligning to TRBD1. With 0 bases clipped from V and 5 bases from J, the junction kept 4 bases outside the gene matches. The CDR3 has 15 amino acids. Germline V lookup: CDR1 MNHNS, CDR2 SASEGT. The CDR3 loop is CASSEARDRYQPQHF. CDR3 in DNA: TGTGCCAGCAGTGAAGCCAGGGACAGATATCAGCCCCAGCATTTT.

The chain combines TRBV4-1 with TRBJ1-1, with 8 nucleotides matching TRBD1. The V and J ends lost 3 bases and 0 bases, in that order; junction bases with no gene match: 3. Germline V lookup: CDR1 MGHRA, CDR2 YSYEKL. This CDR3 is 15 amino acids long. The CDR3 is CASSQRDRMNTEAFF. The CDR3 nucleotides read TGCGCCAGCAGCCAGAGGGACAGGATGAACACTGAAGCTTTCTTT.

The chain combines TRBV4-1 with TRBJ1-5; D gene unclear. The V gene's germline CDR1 is MGHRA and CDR2 YSYEKL. Between the trimmed V and J ends, which lost 6 bases and 3 bases, there was a span of 21 bases. The CDR3 has 17 amino acids. CDR3 in amino acids: CASRLSVGLSNNQPQHF. For the CDR3, the DNA is TGCGCCAGCAGACTTTCGGTCGGGTTGTCGAACAATCAGCCCCAGCATTTT.

The V gene is TRBV6-1, the J gene TRBJ1-6, with D uncertain. CDR1 and CDR2 from the germline V gene are MNHNS and SASEGT. This CDR3 is 15 amino acids long. Trimming cost V 5 bases and J 10 bases, with 18 bases left between them. CDR3 coding DNA: TGTGCCAGCAGTTGGGCAGACGGGGAAGGGTCACCCCTCCACTTT. It codes for CASSWADGEGSPLHF.

The genes are TRBV4-2 and TRBJ1-2; weak D call: TRBD1 (6 bases). The germline CDR1 and CDR2 sequences are LGHNA and YNFKEQ. This CDR3 is 17 amino acids long. V was clipped by 2 bases and J by 2 bases, with 18 bases between them. CDR3 nucleotide sequence: TGTGCCAGCAGCCAACGGACAGCCAGTCGCCCGAACTATGGCTACACCTTC. This gives the protein CASSQRTASRPNYGYTF.

CDR3 loop: CAWSSGTSGYLGEQFF. Here the CDR3 DNA reads TGTGCCTGGAGCAGCGGGACTAGCGGTTACCTCGGTGAGCAGTTCTTC. The chain has TRBV30 and TRBJ2-1; TRBD2 agrees at 11 bases. Germline V gene lookup returns CDR1 GTSNPN and CDR2 SVGIG (reference sequence). The CDR3 contains 16 residues. Unmatched junction bases numbered 13, after V lost 3 bases and J lost 9 bases.

V and J are TRBV30 and TRBJ1-2, with D possibly TRBD1 on 5 matching bases. Germline values: CDR1 GTSNPN, CDR2 SVGIG (reference sequence). Trimming took 0 bases from V and 8 from J, leaving 19 bases between them. This CDR3 is built from 15 residues. This CDR3 is CAWSVRMGLAGGYTF. Written as DNA, the CDR3 is TGTGCCTGGAGTGTACGGATGGGACTTGCGGGGGGCTACACCTTC.

V usage is TRBV6-5 and J usage is TRBJ1-1; perhaps TRBD1 as D (5 bases). The CDR3 runs to 11 residues. The germline gives CDR1 MNHEY, CDR2 SVGAGI. V shed 7 bases and J shed 6 bases, with 9 bases lying between them. The CDR3 nucleotides are TGTGCCAGCATACAGGTAGCTGAAGCTTTCTTT. It encodes CASIQVAEAFF.

The gene calls are TRBV19 and TRBJ1-2; TRBD1 is a possible D gene (5 bases). The CDR3 totals 14 residues. The V and J ends lost 4 bases and 4 bases respectively, with 13 bases between them. CDR1 is LNHDA, CDR2 SQIVND, per germline (reference sequence). The chain's CDR3 is CASSTPGMAYGYTF. The CDR3 DNA reads as TGTGCCAGTAGTACTCCAGGGATGGCCTATGGCTACACCTTC. The entire variable domain, with the rest obtained from reference TRBV19 and TRBJ1-2, is as follows: DGGITQSPKYLFRKEGQNVTLSCEQNLNHDAMYWYRQDPGQGLRLIYYSQIVNDFQKGDIAEGYSVSREKKESFPLTVTSAQKNPTAFYLCASSTPGMAYGYTFGSGTRLTVV.

This sequence joins TRBV6-6 and TRBJ2-5, with 9 bases aligning to TRBD2. Germline V gene data show CDR1 as MNHNY and CDR2 as SVGAGI (reference sequence). This CDR3 comprises 15 residues. With V trimmed by 0 bases and J by 7 bases, 6 bases remained unmatched. Written as DNA, the CDR3 is TGTGCCAGCAGTTACTCGAAAGGCGGGGGGGGGACCCAGTACTTC. Protein: CASSYSKGGGGTQYF.

For this clone: Other nucleotide sequences in the sample specify the same CDR3. V usage is TRBV19 and J usage is TRBJ2-1; the D is unclear. With 6 bases removed from V and 4 bases from J, the gap between germline ends came to 4 bases. The CDR3 extends over 11 amino acids. CDR1 is LNHDA and CDR2 is SQIVND in the germline V gene (reference sequence). The CDR3 nucleotides read TGTGCCAGTAGCACTTACAATGAGCAGTTCTTC. Translated: CASSTYNEQFF.

The rearrangement links TRBV6-5 to TRBJ2-1; 8 bases fit TRBD2. Germline trimming cut 8 bases from V and 9 bases from J; bases unmatched to any gene: 9. This CDR3 has 13 amino acids. Germline V lookup: CDR1 MNHEY, CDR2 SVGAGI. The CDR3 is CASAPGLVSEQFF. The CDR3, as DNA: TGTGCCAGCGCTCCGGGACTAGTCTCTGAGCAGTTCTTC.

V is TRBV28 and J is TRBJ2-3; TRBD2 aligns across 11 bases. CDR3 length equals 13 residues. Germline assignment: CDR1 MDHEN and CDR2 SYDVKM. J gave up 5 bases and V 5 bases, and 0 bases lay outside the gene matches. CDR3 loop: CASSTSGRDTQYF. The CDR3 DNA is TGTGCCAGCAGTACTAGCGGGAGAGATACGCAGTATTTT.

V gene TRBV28 combines with J gene TRBJ2-1, with TRBD2 matching over 9 bases. The CDR3 totals 22 residues. With 3 bases clipped from V and 0 bases from J, the junction kept 21 bases outside the gene matches. Germline V gene data show CDR1 as MDHEN and CDR2 as SYDVKM. CDR3 nucleotides: TGTGCCAGCAGTTTGGTTGCGGGAGGGCCGATCTGGCTGAGGGGCTCCTACAATGAGCAGTTCTTC. It codes for CASSLVAGGPIWLRGSYNEQFF.

This rearrangement joins TRBV5-1 to TRBJ2-3; 7 bases match TRBD1. J lost 0 bases, V lost 3 bases, and 13 bases had no gene match. CDR1 SGHRS and CDR2 YFSETQ come from the germline V gene. The CDR3 extends over 18 amino acids. CDR3 sequence reads: CASSSDIRTGVSTDTQYF. CDR3 in DNA: TGCGCCAGCAGCTCCGACATAAGAACAGGGGTTAGCACAGATACGCAGTATTTT.